This T cell receptor (beta chain) originates from a study of early T cells in non-severe SARS-CoV-2 infection. TCRdb processed the 5' RACE reads anew with MiXCR; each CDR3 protein has one entry. The sample contains about 83,000 distinct CDR3 sequences, around 9.3% of which appear only once. Germline V gene data show CDR1 as GTSNPN and CDR2 as SVGIG (reference sequence). Trimming left V 0 bases short and J 13 bases short, with 16 bases between. The CDR3 contains 14 residues. Sequenced material: whole blood, taken at baseline. The sequence was obtained from an adult who was a healthcare worker with PCR-confirmed SARS-CoV-2 infection or an uninfected control (not recorded which). This sequence joins TRBV30 and TRBJ1-6; D possibly corresponds to TRBD1 (6 bases). The CDR3 nucleotides are TGTGCCTGGAGTGTACGACAGGCCCGTCGGCCCCTCCACTTT. This encodes CAWSVRQARRPLHF.